The 31 T cell receptor beta chains given below trace back to one sample, sequenced in a study of post-analysis software for immune sequencing data (dated by TCRdb to about 2015). Study-level results and caveats: Significantly higher frequencies in patients than in controls were found for about five TRBV segments, including TRBV5-6, TRBV5-1 and TRBV20-1.

The method was PCR. Sequenced using an Illumina HiSeq 2500. Unique molecular identifiers were incorporated into TCR beta cDNA libraries to reduce PCR and sequencing biases. The public reads were reanalyzed by TCRdb: fastp trimming at Q25, MiXCR alignment, in-frame beta chains only. A single entry per CDR3 protein holds the most common genes and DNA from its merged rows. This sample has 650,000 to 850,000 distinct CDR3 sequences in its table, and 46% of those were observed once. The top ten clones comprise roughly 4.9% of the sample. For these TCRs, the target antigens are not known. The sequenced sample was blood. The receptors shown here come from a girl between 5 and 17 years old with multiple sclerosis.

The chain has TRBV20-1 and TRBJ1-5; 11 bases align to TRBD1. This CDR3 spans 16 amino acids. Germline V gene sequence: CDR1 DFQATT, CDR2 SNEGSKA (reference sequence). Losses at the gene ends were 0 bases for V and 7 bases for J; bases not matched to a gene: 8. The CDR3 sequence is CSARDPRTGGMQPQHF. Written as DNA, the CDR3 is TGCAGTGCTAGAGATCCCCGGACAGGGGGCATGCAGCCCCAGCATTTT.

This sequence joins TRBV7-8 and TRBJ1-2; D ambiguous. Trimming took off 4 bases at V and 8 bases at J, with 14 bases between the two ends. The CDR3 runs to 13 residues. Per the germline V gene, CDR1 is SGHVS and CDR2 is FQNEAQ. The DNA for the CDR3 is TGTGCCAGCAGCTGGGCCGACATTAACGGCTACACCTTC. Translating gives CASSWADINGYTF. Drawing the rest from reference TRBV7-8 and TRBJ1-2, the complete variable domain is GAGVSQSPRYKVAKRGQDVALRCDPISGHVSLFWYQQALGQGPEFLTYFQNEAQLDKSGLPSDRFFAERPEGSVSTLKIQRTQQEDSAVYLCASSWADINGYTFGSGTRLTVV.

About this clonotype: The junction departs from the called germline gene at one end, perhaps through a read error. The J gene is TRBJ1-2, the V gene TRBV4-3; D might be TRBD1 (6 bases). The CDR3 contains 15 residues. CDR1 and CDR2 from the germline V gene are LGHNA and YSLEER. The CDR3 nucleotides are TGCGCCAGCAGCCAAGGACAGGCGACGGGTTATGGCCACACCTTC. Translated, it gives CASSQGQATGYGHTF.

The chain has TRBV9 and TRBJ2-1; unclear D gene. The CDR3 runs 16 residues. The germline gives CDR1 SGDLS, CDR2 YYNGEE. The V gene lost 0 bases and the J gene lost 2 bases, with 12 bases spanning the gap. The CDR3, as DNA: TGTGCCAGCAGCGTAGAGGAGACCCTCCCCTACAATGAGCAGTTCTTC. Translation gives CASSVEETLPYNEQFF.

In this sample, this clonotype turned up a few times. This chain connects TRBV6-7 to TRBJ2-3; D unresolved. TRBV6-7 is an ORF; its function is uncertain. The CDR3 is 14 amino acids. The germline V and J ends were trimmed by 6 bases and 2 bases, with 12 bases remaining between them. The CDR3 sequence is CASSPGPDTDTQYF. CDR3 DNA: TGTGCCAGCAGCCCCGGACCAGACACAGATACGCAGTATTTT.

The chain uses TRBV6-5 and TRBJ1-4, with D tentatively TRBD1 (5 bases). The CDR3 is 15 amino acids. Germline CDR1 is MNHEY and CDR2 is SVGAGI. V lost 0 bases to trimming and J lost 8 bases, with 13 bases between them. The CDR3: CASSYSGTAGEKLFF. In DNA, the CDR3 is TGTGCCAGCAGTTACTCGGGGACGGCGGGAGAAAAACTGTTTTTT.

The CDR3 DNA reads TGTGCCAGCAGCTTCCGGCCACCCCCGGAGACCCAGTACTTC. It specifies CASSFRPPPETQYF. V gene TRBV7-6 combines with J gene TRBJ2-7; D unclear. With the DNA end fitting TRBJ2-5 better, the J assignment may be wrong. Germline loops: CDR1 SGHVS, CDR2 FNYEAQ. This CDR3 has 14 amino acids.

This clonotype was detected only a few times. V gene TRBV4-2 combines with J gene TRBJ2-3; D may be TRBD1 or TRBD2 (5 bases each). The germline V and J ends were trimmed by 7 bases and 2 bases, with 19 bases remaining between them. The CDR3 runs to 16 residues. CDR1 LGHNA and CDR2 YNFKEQ come from the germline V gene. CDR3 nucleotides: TGTGCCAGCACCCGTACCGGGACCAGGGACACAGATACGCAGTATTTT. As protein: CASTRTGTRDTDTQYF.

The rearrangement joins TRBV30 to TRBJ2-6; unclear D gene. The CDR3 length is 17 residues. Germline-derived CDR1 and CDR2 are GTSNPN and SVGIG (reference sequence). V gave up 2 bases and J gave up 2 bases, with 16 bases separating them. The DNA for the CDR3 is TGTGCCTGGAGTTGGGCCACCTTCAATCCTGGGGCCAACGTCCTGACTTTC. This codes for CAWSWATFNPGANVLTF. The entire variable domain, with the rest obtained from reference TRBV30 and TRBJ2-6, is as follows: SQTIHQWPATLVQPVGSPLSLECTVEGTSNPNLYWYRQAAGRGLQLLFYSVGIGQISSEVPQNLSASRPQDRQFILSSKKLLLSDSGFYLCAWSWATFNPGANVLTFGAGSRLTVL.

This clonotype was seen a handful of times. The V and J genes are TRBV15 and TRBJ2-7; 9 positions agree with TRBD1. CDR1 and CDR2 (germline): LNHNV, YYDKDF (reference sequence). V gave up 0 bases and J gave up 3 bases; unmatched junction bases: 3. The CDR3 runs to 15 residues. CDR3 amino acids: CATSRERDRVYEQYF. The CDR3 bases are TGTGCCACCAGCAGAGAGCGGGACAGGGTCTACGAGCAGTACTTC.

This clonotype was counted only a few times. V gene TRBV12-3 or TRBV12-4 combines with J gene TRBJ2-1; 9 nucleotides align to TRBD1. Unmatched junction bases numbered 3, after V lost 3 bases and J lost 6 bases. CDR3 length: 14 residues. CDR3 in amino acids: CASSFGDRVNEQFF. The CDR3 DNA reads TGTGCCAGCAGTTTTGGGGACAGGGTCAATGAGCAGTTCTTC.

J is TRBJ1-3 and V is TRBV12-3 or TRBV12-4; 9 nucleotides line up with TRBD1. The V and J ends lost 9 bases and 8 bases, in that order; junction bases with no gene match: 17. The CDR3 has 16 residues. In nucleotides, the CDR3 is TGTGCCAGTCGCCGACATACAGGGGGCGCTTCGGACACCATATATTTT. This translates into CASRRHTGGASDTIYF.

This clonotype was seen once. The rearrangement uses TRBV12-3 or TRBV12-4 and TRBJ2-4, with TRBD2 identical over 7 bases. The end of the DNA is better explained by TRBJ2-7, so the J call may be wrong. The CDR3 contains 15 residues. The CDR3 is CASSLGGSPGGEQYF. For the CDR3, the DNA is TGTGCCAGCAGTTTGGGGGGGTCCCCCGGGGGCGAGCAGTACTTC.

The gene calls are TRBV4-3 and TRBJ1-5; no reliable D call. The V gene's germline CDR1 is LGHNA and CDR2 YSLEER. This CDR3 contains 15 residues. V was trimmed by 1 base and J by 4 bases, leaving 11 bases between them. DNA for the CDR3: TGCGCCAGCAGCCAAGGGTCGGGCCGGAATCAGCCCCAGCATTTT. Its protein product is CASSQGSGRNQPQHF.

The chain employs TRBV14 and TRBJ2-1; D gene ambiguous. CDR3 length: 12 amino acids. Germline V gives CDR1 SGHDN, CDR2 FVKESK. V was cut by 4 bases and J by 9 bases, with 10 bases left in between. CDR3 DNA: TGTGCCAGCAGCCTCACAGTCGTTGAGCAGTTCTTC. Its translation: CASSLTVVEQFF. Complete variable domain (other parts from reference TRBV14 and TRBJ2-1): EAGVTQFPSHSVIEKGQTVTLRCDPISGHDNLYWYRRVMGKEIKFLLHFVKESKQDESGMPNNRFLAERTGGTYSTLKVQPAELEDSGVYFCASSLTVVEQFFGPGTRLTVL.

This clonotype was observed a few times. The V call is TRBV29-1, the J call TRBJ1-2; no definite D call. The length of the CDR3 is 12 residues. The ends were cut back, 2 bases at V and 2 bases at J, with 6 bases in the middle. Germline CDR1 SQVTM, CDR2 ANQGSEA. As DNA, the CDR3 is TGCAGCGTTGAAACAGAGAACTATGGCTACACCTTC. Amino acid sequence: CSVETENYGYTF.

This clonotype was counted only a few times. The chain carries TRBV7-2 and TRBJ1-2, with TRBD1 as a possible D gene (5 bases). Trimming shortened V by 5 bases and J by 8 bases, and 18 bases separated the two germline ends. The CDR3 is made up of 14 amino acids. Germline CDR1 reads SGHTA; CDR2 reads FQGNSA. CDR3 region: CASSRGGPAQGYTF. DNA for the CDR3: TGTGCCAGCAGCCGGGGGGGACCGGCGCAAGGCTACACCTTC.

V and J are TRBV3-1 and TRBJ2-1; tentatively, D is TRBD1 or TRBD2 (5 bases each). This CDR3 is built from 15 residues. The V end was cut by 4 bases, the J end by 13 bases, with 23 bases between. Germline assignment: CDR1 LGHDT and CDR2 YNNKEL (reference sequence). The chain's CDR3 is CASSPREEPLGVQFF. The DNA for the CDR3 is TGTGCCAGCAGCCCTCGGGAAGAGCCCTTGGGGGTCCAGTTCTTC.

This clonotype was detected ten times or more. This chain links TRBV2 with TRBJ2-7; D is unresolved. Germline V gene data show CDR1 as SNHLY and CDR2 as FYNNEI. V shed 8 bases and J shed 0 bases, with 17 bases lying between them. This CDR3 has 15 residues. CDR3 sequence (DNA): TGTGCCAGCTGGGTCTGGTGGCCCTACTCCTACGAGCAGTACTTC. Its translation: CASWVWWPYSYEQYF.

This rearrangement joins TRBV4-2 to TRBJ2-5; the D gene is possibly TRBD2 (6 bases). Trimming left V 0 bases short and J 11 bases short, with 19 bases between. The length of the CDR3 is 15 residues. Germline CDR1 LGHNA, CDR2 YNFKEQ. CDR3 sequence (DNA): TGTGCCAGCAGCCAAGAGGAACCCACATCGGGGGAGCAGTACTTC. Its protein product is CASSQEEPTSGEQYF.

This rearrangement joins TRBV7-3 to TRBJ2-5; the D is unclear. The CDR3 length is 15 residues. Deletions cut 5 bases from V and 1 base from J, with 14 bases between. From germline, CDR1 is SGHTA and CDR2 FQGTGA. CDR3 nucleotides: TGTGCCAGCAGCCCCCAGTGGGGAAGCCAAGAGACCCAGTACTTC. Its protein product is CASSPQWGSQETQYF.

This clonotype has more than one count but fewer than ten. The rearrangement links TRBV7-3 to TRBJ2-7, with TRBD2 matching over 9 bases. The closer fit of TRBJ2-5 to the DNA end suggests the J call may be wrong. Germline assignment: CDR1 SGHTA and CDR2 FQGTGA. The CDR3 loop spans 15 amino acids. The CDR3 protein is CASSLAGGVAETQYF. The CDR3 DNA follows: TGTGCCAGCAGCTTAGCGGGAGGGGTCGCAGAGACCCAGTACTTC.

This clonotype has only a few counts. Here the CDR3 DNA reads TGTGCCATCAGTGAGGCTGGGACTAGCGGGAGAGGGGCAGATACGCAGTATTTT. This translates into CAISEAGTSGRGADTQYF. The rearrangement uses TRBV10-3 and TRBJ2-3, with 14 bases matching TRBD2. The CDR3 contains 18 residues. Germline loops: CDR1 ENHRY, CDR2 SYGVKD. V was pared by 2 bases and J by 4 bases, with 8 bases of the junction left unmatched.

The rearrangement uses TRBV25-1 and TRBJ1-6, with D unclear. The V gene's germline CDR1 is MGHDK and CDR2 SYGVNS. V was cut by 2 bases and J by 9 bases, with 5 bases left in between. The CDR3 is 12 residues long. This chain's CDR3 is CASSEGPSPLHF. The CDR3 nucleotides read TGTGCCAGCAGTGAAGGACCTTCACCCCTCCACTTT. Full variable domain (remainder filled in from reference TRBV25-1 and TRBJ1-6): EADIYQTPRYLVIGTGKKITLECSQTMGHDKMYWYQQDPGMELHLIHYSYGVNSTEKGDLSSESTVSRIRTEHFPLTLESARPSHTSQYLCASSEGPSPLHFGNGTRLTVT.

This clonotype appeared a few times. This chain links TRBV20-1 with TRBJ1-2, with 8 bases lining up with TRBD1. Germline CDR1 and CDR2: DFQATT and SNEGSKA (reference sequence). V gave up 5 bases and J gave up 7 bases; unmatched junction bases: 6. This CDR3 comprises 12 residues. The CDR3 nucleotides are TGCAGTGCTCCGGACAGGGAGGGTGGCTACACCTTC. This codes for CSAPDREGGYTF.

This clonotype was counted only a few times. The CDR3 DNA reads TGTGCCAGCAGCCTCCGGACTAGCGGGAGGGGTGAGCAGTTCTTC. It encodes CASSLRTSGRGEQFF. This sequence joins TRBV9 and TRBJ2-1, with 15 bases matching TRBD2. Germline values: CDR1 SGDLS, CDR2 YYNGEE. J was trimmed by 9 bases and V by 4 bases; bases with no gene match: 5. There are 15 residues in the CDR3.

The V gene is TRBV4-2, the J gene TRBJ2-5, with a possible D match to TRBD2 (5 bases). Germline V gene lookup returns CDR1 LGHNA and CDR2 YNFKEQ. V was shortened by 3 bases and J by 1 base, with 6 bases between the two germline ends. The CDR3 loop spans 13 amino acids. The CDR3 DNA is TGTGCCAGCAGCCACGGACTCCAAGAGACCCAGTACTTC. Encoded protein: CASSHGLQETQYF.

The chain combines TRBV12-3 or TRBV12-4 with TRBJ2-1; perhaps D is TRBD1 or TRBD2 (5 bases each). V lost 1 base to trimming and J lost 4 bases, with 11 bases between them. There are 15 residues in the CDR3. The CDR3 loop is CASSLGDPDYNEQFF. The CDR3 nucleotides are TGTGCCAGCAGTTTAGGGGACCCCGATTACAATGAGCAGTTCTTC.

This clonotype was counted between two and nine times. This chain uses TRBV7-2 with TRBJ2-1; 14 bases fit TRBD2. Germline CDR1 is SGHTA and CDR2 is FQGNSA. This CDR3 is 15 amino acids long. Germline trimming cut 7 bases from V and 8 bases from J; bases unmatched to any gene: 7. CDR3 sequence (DNA): TGTGCCAGCACCCAGGGACTAGCGGGAGTAGATGAGCAGTTCTTC. As protein: CASTQGLAGVDEQFF.

In this sample, this clonotype turned up a few times. This chain joins TRBV6-5 and TRBJ2-1; 7 bases line up with TRBD2. CDR1 and CDR2 from the germline V gene are MNHEY and SVGAGI. V was pared by 0 bases and J by 4 bases, with 3 bases of the junction left unmatched. The CDR3 has 15 amino acids. The CDR3 DNA sequence: TGTGCCAGCAGTTACTCCCAGCGGGGATACAATGAGCAGTTCTTC. The encoded protein is CASSYSQRGYNEQFF.

J is TRBJ1-1 and V is TRBV29-1; D remains ambiguous. The CDR3 consists of 13 residues. Germline lookup yields CDR1 SQVTM and CDR2 ANQGSEA. V gave up 0 bases and J gave up 8 bases, with 13 bases separating them. Here the CDR3 DNA reads TGCAGCGTTGAAGATTTCGGAGGCCCCGAAGCTTTCTTT. It encodes CSVEDFGGPEAFF.